Following are 4 T cell receptor beta chains from one sample sequenced in a study of cytomegalovirus exposure and HLA in healthy donors. Vbeta (60) and Jbeta (13) primers were used in the PCR. Method: immunoSEQ multiplex PCR; TCRdb's copy keeps in-frame clones and lacks some. The sample carries around 100,000 clones, around 10% recorded once. What was sequenced was PBMCs. The receptors shown here come from a man aged 35 to 55 in good health and CMV-seropositive.

The table lists this clone with a few counts. The CDR3 sequence: CASSLAGEPTYEQYF. The DNA for the CDR3 is TGTGCCAGCAGTTTAGCTGGGGAGCCCACCTACGAGCAGTACTTC. V usage is TRBV27 and J usage is TRBJ2-7, with D possibly TRBD2 on 5 matching bases. V was cut by 2 bases and J by 2 bases, with 13 bases left in between. The CDR3 contains 15 residues. Germline V gene lookup returns CDR1 MNHEY and CDR2 SMNVEV (reference sequence).

This clone appeared a few times. V gene TRBV28 combines with J gene TRBJ1-5, with 7 positions matching TRBD1. V was pared by 8 bases and J by 6 bases, with 4 bases of the junction left unmatched. This CDR3 spans 12 amino acids. CDR1 MDHEN and CDR2 SYDVKM come from the germline V gene. For the CDR3, the DNA is TGTGCCAGCGACAGGGAGTCTCAGCCCCAGCATTTT. Amino acid sequence: CASDRESQPQHF.

The chain has TRBV4-2 and TRBJ1-1; no definite D call. The CDR3 is 12 amino acids. V was trimmed by 4 bases and J by 6 bases, leaving 9 bases between them. In germline, CDR1 is LGHNA, CDR2 YNFKEQ. This chain's CDR3 is CASSLDRAEAFF. As DNA, the CDR3 is TGTGCCAGCAGCCTCGACCGGGCTGAAGCTTTCTTT.

This clone was observed a few times. The chain joins TRBV2 to TRBJ2-3; TRBD2 aligns across 8 bases. Germline CDR1 SNHLY, CDR2 FYNNEI. The CDR3 spans 14 residues. The V gene end was trimmed by 6 bases and the J gene end by 4 bases; junction bases not matched to a gene: 6. The CDR3 DNA reads as TGTGCCAGCAGAGGGGGGACTAGTGCAGATACGCAGTATTTT. Amino acids: CASRGGTSADTQYF.